Below are 22 T cell receptor beta chains sequenced from a single sample in a study of T cells in Graves' hyperthyroidism and ophthalmopathy. It was RNA transcripts that yielded the amplified TCR beta CDR3 regions. The HTBI primer set drove a first-round RT-PCR of the TCR CDR3. TCRdb recomputed calls from the multiplex PCR reads with MiXCR, one row per CDR3 protein. The sample holds roughly 380,000 distinct CDR3 sequences; about a fifth are singletons and the top ten take 3.7%. The source material was blood. These receptors came from a woman between 18 and 29 years old with Graves' hyperthyroidism.

This clonotype was recorded many times. The V call is TRBV2, the J call TRBJ2-7; 9 nucleotides align to TRBD2. J was trimmed by 5 bases and V by 10 bases; bases with no gene match: 6. Per germline, CDR1 SNHLY and CDR2 FYNNEI. CDR3 size: 12 residues. CDR3 loop: CATSGDSHEQYF. The DNA of the CDR3 is TGTGCCACTAGCGGGGATTCGCACGAGCAGTACTTC.

This clonotype was observed many times. This chain connects TRBV12-3 or TRBV12-4 to TRBJ2-1; 8 bases are a match to TRBD2. CDR3 length: 12 residues. The trim removed 7 bases at V and 12 bases at J, leaving 8 bases unmatched. The CDR3, as DNA: TGTGCCAGCATCCTTAGCGGGGCGACGCAGTTCTTC. It codes for CASILSGATQFF.

This clonotype appeared many times. This chain uses TRBV9 with TRBJ1-1; the D is unclear. The CDR3 sequence is 13 residues long. Germline loops: CDR1 SGDLS, CDR2 YYNGEE. The V and J ends lost 4 bases and 1 base respectively, with 8 bases between them. The CDR3 DNA reads TGTGCCAGCAGCTACCTTCCGAACACTGAAGCTTTCTTT. It is translated as CASSYLPNTEAFF. The whole variable domain, filled in from reference TRBV9 and TRBJ1-1, reads DSGVTQTPKHLITATGQRVTLRCSPRSGDLSVYWYQQSLDQGLQFLIQYYNGEERAKGNILERFSAQQFPDLHSELNLSSLELGDSALYFCASSYLPNTEAFFGQGTRLTVV.

The rearrangement uses TRBV20-1 and TRBJ1-3, with D possibly being TRBD1 (5 bases). CDR3 length: 11 residues. Germline values: CDR1 DFQATT, CDR2 SNEGSKA (reference sequence). The CDR3 loop is CRQGPGNTIYF. The DNA of the CDR3 is TGCAGGCAGGGTCCCGGAAACACCATATATTTT.

This clonotype occurred many times. The rearrangement links TRBV12-3 or TRBV12-4 to TRBJ2-7; weak D call: TRBD1 (5 bases). This CDR3 has 12 amino acids. V was pared by 5 bases and J by 2 bases, with 7 bases between. The CDR3 DNA sequence: TGTGCCAGCAGTGGGGCCCCCTACGAGCAGTACTTC. Its translation is CASSGAPYEQYF.

In its sample, this clonotype was seen many times. This rearrangement joins TRBV5-1 to TRBJ1-1; D gene unclear. Germline CDR1 SGHRS, CDR2 YFSETQ. V shed 0 bases and J shed 6 bases, with 9 bases lying between them. The CDR3 sequence is 13 residues long. CDR3 nucleotides: TGCGCCAGCAGCTTGGGGCGGACCTCTGAAGCTTTCTTT. Amino acids: CASSLGRTSEAFF.

This clonotype was seen at least ten times. V and J are TRBV30 and TRBJ2-7; TRBD1 matches at 9 bases. The germline CDR1 and CDR2 sequences are GTSNPN and SVGIG (reference sequence). Trimming at V came to 0 bases and at J to 7 bases, leaving 13 bases not matched to a gene. There are 16 residues in the CDR3. In DNA form, the CDR3 reads TGTGCCTGGAGTGTATCGGCAACAGGGGGCAGAGGGGAGCAGTACTTC. It yields the protein CAWSVSATGGRGEQYF.

To note about this clonotype: This may be a read error: a much more frequent sequence differs by one nucleotide. This chain connects TRBV10-3 to TRBJ1-2; D is possibly TRBD1 (6 bases). The CDR3 spans 13 residues. The germline V gene encodes CDR1 ENHRY and CDR2 SYGVKD. V was trimmed by 8 bases and J by 6 bases, leaving 16 bases between them. The CDR3 loop reads CAICVPGAHGYTF. The CDR3 DNA is TGTGCCATCTGTGTCCCGGGGGCTCATGGCTACACCTTC.

This clonotype appeared many times. This rearrangement joins TRBV6-1 to TRBJ2-7; the match to TRBD1 covers 10 bases. With V trimmed by 8 bases and J by 2 bases, 6 bases remained unmatched. This CDR3 is 14 amino acids long. Germline V gives CDR1 MNHNS, CDR2 SASEGT. The CDR3 DNA sequence: TGTGCCAGCCACGACAGGGGGCCCCCCTACGAGCAGTACTTC. Protein: CASHDRGPPYEQYF.

This clonotype has ten or more counts. The gene calls are TRBV27 and TRBJ2-2, with unresolved D. The CDR3 contains 15 residues. The V gene lost 4 bases and the J gene lost 4 bases, with 13 bases spanning the gap. The germline gives CDR1 MNHEY, CDR2 SMNVEV (reference sequence). CDR3 coding DNA: TGTGCCAGCAGTTCCGACGTCTGGGGCACCGGGGAGCTGTTTTTT. The encoded protein is CASSSDVWGTGELFF.

At least ten counts were recorded for this clonotype. The chain carries TRBV29-1 and TRBJ2-5, with 8 bases fitting TRBD2. V lost 5 bases to trimming and J lost 5 bases; unmatched junction nucleotides: 7. This CDR3 region has 13 residues. Germline loops: CDR1 SQVTM, CDR2 ANQGSEA. The chain's CDR3 is CSVMTSVGETQYF. CDR3 DNA: TGCAGCGTTATGACTAGCGTGGGGGAGACCCAGTACTTC.

This chain uses TRBV5-1 with TRBJ2-5, with D possibly TRBD2 on 6 matching bases. CDR3 length equals 14 residues. The germline V gene has CDR1 SGHRS and CDR2 YFSETQ. The V and J ends lost 2 bases and 1 base respectively, with 9 bases between them. CDR3 sequence reads: CASSLGLIQETQYF. CDR3 DNA: TGCGCCAGCAGCTTAGGACTAATCCAAGAGACCCAGTACTTC.

V is TRBV25-1 and J is TRBJ2-5; D may correspond to TRBD1 or TRBD2 (5 bases each). CDR3 length: 15 amino acids. Germline V gene data show CDR1 as MGHDK and CDR2 as SYGVNS. The V gene lost 4 bases and the J gene lost 1 base, with 13 bases spanning the gap. DNA for the CDR3: TGTGCCAGCAGTGTGGGTGGGGGAACCCAAGAGACCCAGTACTTC. It yields the protein CASSVGGGTQETQYF.

In this sample, this clonotype turned up many times. This chain links TRBV20-1 with TRBJ1-2, with a possible D match to TRBD1 (5 bases). CDR3 length: 15 residues. Germline V gene sequence: CDR1 DFQATT, CDR2 SNEGSKA (reference sequence). The ends were cut back, 3 bases at V and 4 bases at J, with 18 bases in the middle. CDR3 loop: CSASWGGARGYGYTF. CDR3 nucleotides: TGCAGTGCTAGTTGGGGAGGGGCGCGAGGCTATGGCTACACCTTC.

This clonotype was seen ten or more times. The J gene is TRBJ2-7, the V gene TRBV2; a possible D gene is TRBD1 (6 bases). There are 15 residues in the CDR3. Germline lookup yields CDR1 SNHLY and CDR2 FYNNEI. V was clipped by 2 bases and J by 3 bases, with 14 bases between them. CDR3 bases: TGTGCCAGCAGTGAAACCTGGACAGACCTCTACGAGCAGTACTTC. Translated: CASSETWTDLYEQYF.

The table lists this clonotype with many counts. The chain combines TRBV2 with TRBJ2-7; no clear D gene. Trimming removed 3 bases from V and 6 bases from J, with 15 bases in between. Germline CDR1 reads SNHLY; CDR2 reads FYNNEI. The CDR3 contains 14 residues. CDR3 in DNA: TGTGCCAGCAGTGAGGTTCCTCATTGGGCCGAGCAGTACTTC. It encodes CASSEVPHWAEQYF.

This clonotype has at least ten counts. The V gene is TRBV6-5, the J gene TRBJ1-1; TRBD1 is a possible D gene (6 bases). CDR1 and CDR2 from the germline V gene are MNHEY and SVGAGI. The CDR3 length is 15 residues. V was cut by 2 bases and J by 3 bases, with 13 bases left in between. DNA of the CDR3: TGTGCCAGCAGTTACGACGGGGGGCCGGACACTGAAGCTTTCTTT. Amino acids: CASSYDGGPDTEAFF.

The sample holds a few counts of this clonotype. A read error may be the cause here, since a much bigger clone is one base away. The CDR3 does not end in the conserved phenylalanine or tryptophan, so this is likely a read error. This rearrangement joins TRBV19 to TRBJ1-2; D call uncertain. Per germline, CDR1 LNHDA and CDR2 SQIVND (reference sequence). Trimming left V 3 bases short and J 11 bases short, with 13 bases between. The CDR3 spans 12 residues. The CDR3 nucleotides read TGTGCCAGTAGTATGATGGACGGTCCGTACACCGTC. This encodes CASSMMDGPYTV.

V usage is TRBV6-5 and J usage is TRBJ2-7; D is ambiguous. The CDR3 is 14 amino acids. Germline V gene data show CDR1 as MNHEY and CDR2 as SVGAGI. Between the trimmed V and J ends, which lost 0 bases and 3 bases, there was a span of 9 bases. The DNA of the CDR3 is TGTGCCAGCAGTTACTCGACACCCAGCTACGAGCAGTACTTC. This gives the protein CASSYSTPSYEQYF.

The chain has TRBV29-1 and TRBJ1-2; 9 nucleotides match TRBD1. The CDR3 covers 14 residues. V lost 7 bases, J lost 4 bases, and 10 bases stayed unmatched. CDR1 and CDR2 (germline): SQVTM, ANQGSEA. The CDR3 nucleotides are TGCAGCGCTCCGGGACAGGGAGTGGGCTATGGCTACACCTTC. Translated: CSAPGQGVGYGYTF.

This clonotype was counted at least ten times. The chain recombines TRBV18 with TRBJ2-5, with 9 nucleotides matching TRBD2. The CDR3 sequence is 17 residues long. V was pared by 2 bases and J by 2 bases, with 9 bases of the junction left unmatched. Germline V lookup: CDR1 KGHSH, CDR2 LQKENI. CDR3 sequence (DNA): TGTGCCAGCTCACCATTAGCGGGGGCGATAACACAAGAGACCCAGTACTTC. This sequence encodes CASSPLAGAITQETQYF.

This clonotype was recorded at least ten times. This rearrangement joins TRBV6-1 to TRBJ1-5, with D hard to call. Trimming removed 6 bases from V and 0 bases from J, with 12 bases in between. The CDR3 is made up of 15 amino acids. The germline gives CDR1 MNHNS, CDR2 SASEGT. The CDR3 region has the DNA TGTGCCAGCAGACCAGGACTTAGTAGCAATCAGCCCCAGCATTTT. As protein: CASRPGLSSNQPQHF.